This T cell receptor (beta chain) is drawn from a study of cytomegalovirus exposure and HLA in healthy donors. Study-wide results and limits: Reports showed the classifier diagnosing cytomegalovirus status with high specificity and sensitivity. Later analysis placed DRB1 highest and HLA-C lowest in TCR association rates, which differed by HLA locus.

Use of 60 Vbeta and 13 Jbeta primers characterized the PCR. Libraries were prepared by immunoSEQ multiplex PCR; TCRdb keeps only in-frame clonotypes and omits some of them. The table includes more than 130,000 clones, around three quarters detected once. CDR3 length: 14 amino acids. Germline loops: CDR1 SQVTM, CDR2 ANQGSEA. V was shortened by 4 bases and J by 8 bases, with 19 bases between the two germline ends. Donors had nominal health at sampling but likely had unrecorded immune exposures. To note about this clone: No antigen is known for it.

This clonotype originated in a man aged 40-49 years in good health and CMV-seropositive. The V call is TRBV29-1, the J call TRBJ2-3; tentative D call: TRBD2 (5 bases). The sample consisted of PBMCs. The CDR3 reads CSVGPPLKRGTQYF. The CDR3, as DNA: TGCAGCGTTGGTCCCCCACTAAAACGGGGTACGCAGTATTTT.